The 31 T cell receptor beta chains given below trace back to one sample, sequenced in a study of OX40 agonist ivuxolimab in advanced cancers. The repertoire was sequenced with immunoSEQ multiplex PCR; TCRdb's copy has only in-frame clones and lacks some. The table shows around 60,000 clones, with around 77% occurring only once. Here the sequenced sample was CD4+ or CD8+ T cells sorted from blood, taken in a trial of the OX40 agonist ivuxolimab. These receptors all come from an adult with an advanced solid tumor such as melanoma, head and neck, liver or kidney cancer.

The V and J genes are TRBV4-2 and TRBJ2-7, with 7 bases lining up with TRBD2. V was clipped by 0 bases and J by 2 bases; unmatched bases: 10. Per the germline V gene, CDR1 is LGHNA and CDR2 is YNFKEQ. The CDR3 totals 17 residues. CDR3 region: CASSQEAGASGAYEQYF. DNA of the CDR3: TGTGCCAGCAGCCAAGAGGCAGGCGCTAGCGGAGCCTACGAGCAGTACTTC.

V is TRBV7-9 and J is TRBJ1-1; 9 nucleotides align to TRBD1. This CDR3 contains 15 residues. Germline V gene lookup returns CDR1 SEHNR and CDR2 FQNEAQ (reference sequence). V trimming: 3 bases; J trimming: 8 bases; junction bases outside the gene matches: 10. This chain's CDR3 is CASSFTGQGSSEAFF. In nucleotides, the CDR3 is TGTGCCAGCAGCTTTACGGGACAGGGAAGTTCGGAAGCTTTCTTT.

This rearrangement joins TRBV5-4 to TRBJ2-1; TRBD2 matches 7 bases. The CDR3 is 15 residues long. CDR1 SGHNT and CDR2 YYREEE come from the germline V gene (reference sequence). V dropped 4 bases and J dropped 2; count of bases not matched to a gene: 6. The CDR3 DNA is TGTGCCAGCAGCCGACTAGCTCCCACCTACAATGAGCAGTTCTTC. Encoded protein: CASSRLAPTYNEQFF.

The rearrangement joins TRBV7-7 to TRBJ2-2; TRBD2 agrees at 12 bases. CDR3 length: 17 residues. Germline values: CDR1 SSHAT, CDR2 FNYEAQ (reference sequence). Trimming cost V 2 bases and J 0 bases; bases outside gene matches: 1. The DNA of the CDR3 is TGTGCCAGCAGCTTACTAGCGGGAGGGCCGAACACCGGGGAGCTGTTTTTT. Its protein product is CASSLLAGGPNTGELFF.

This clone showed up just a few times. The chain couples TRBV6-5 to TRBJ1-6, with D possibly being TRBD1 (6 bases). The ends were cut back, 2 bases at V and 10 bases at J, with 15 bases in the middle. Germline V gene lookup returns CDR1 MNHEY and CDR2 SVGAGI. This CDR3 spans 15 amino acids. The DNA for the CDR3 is TGTGCCAGCAGTTACAATTTCAGGGGTGGGTCACCCCTCCACTTT. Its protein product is CASSYNFRGGSPLHF.

The CDR3 protein is CASSLRADGEQYF. In DNA, the CDR3 is TGTGCCAGCAGCCTCCGGGCGGACGGCGAGCAGTACTTC. V usage is TRBV11-3 and J usage is TRBJ2-7; the D is unclear. CDR1 SGHNT and CDR2 YENEEA come from the germline V gene. V was cut by 5 bases and J by 6 bases, with 14 bases left in between. This CDR3 comprises 13 residues.

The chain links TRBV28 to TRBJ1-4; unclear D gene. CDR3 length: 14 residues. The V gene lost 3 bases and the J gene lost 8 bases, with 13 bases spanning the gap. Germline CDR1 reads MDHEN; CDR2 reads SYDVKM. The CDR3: CASSLRPGKEKLFF. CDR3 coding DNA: TGTGCCAGCAGTTTGCGTCCGGGGAAGGAAAAACTGTTTTTT.

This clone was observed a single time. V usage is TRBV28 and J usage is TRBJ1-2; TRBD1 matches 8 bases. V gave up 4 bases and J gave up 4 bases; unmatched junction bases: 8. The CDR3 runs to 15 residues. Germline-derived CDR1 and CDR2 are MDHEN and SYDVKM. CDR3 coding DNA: TGTGCCAGCAGTTCTCCCGGGACAGGTCCCTATGGCTACACCTTC. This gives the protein CASSSPGTGPYGYTF.

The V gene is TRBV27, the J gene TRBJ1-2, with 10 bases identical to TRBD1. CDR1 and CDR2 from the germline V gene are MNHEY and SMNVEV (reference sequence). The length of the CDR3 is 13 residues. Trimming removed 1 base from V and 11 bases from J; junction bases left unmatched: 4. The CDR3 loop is CASSLWRTGGYTF. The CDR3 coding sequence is TGTGCCAGCAGTTTATGGCGGACAGGGGGGTACACCTTC.

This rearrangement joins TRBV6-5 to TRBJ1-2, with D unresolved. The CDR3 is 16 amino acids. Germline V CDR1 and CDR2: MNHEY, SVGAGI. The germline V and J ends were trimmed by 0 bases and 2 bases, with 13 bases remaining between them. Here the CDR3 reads CASSYSVGSGNYGYTF. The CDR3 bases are TGTGCCAGCAGTTACTCTGTGGGATCCGGAAACTATGGCTACACCTTC.

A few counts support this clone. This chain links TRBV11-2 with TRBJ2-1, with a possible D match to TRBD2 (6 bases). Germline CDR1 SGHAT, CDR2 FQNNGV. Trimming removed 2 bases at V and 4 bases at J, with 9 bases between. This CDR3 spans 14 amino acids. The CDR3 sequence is CASSLSGSYNEQFF. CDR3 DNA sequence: TGTGCCAGCAGCTTAAGCGGGTCGTACAATGAGCAGTTCTTC.

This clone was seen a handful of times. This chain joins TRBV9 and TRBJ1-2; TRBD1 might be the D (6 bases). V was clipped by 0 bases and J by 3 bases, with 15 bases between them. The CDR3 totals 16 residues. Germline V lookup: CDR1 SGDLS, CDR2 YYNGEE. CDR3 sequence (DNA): TGTGCCAGCAGCGTAGTACCTACAGGGTGGGACTATGGCTACACCTTC. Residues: CASSVVPTGWDYGYTF.

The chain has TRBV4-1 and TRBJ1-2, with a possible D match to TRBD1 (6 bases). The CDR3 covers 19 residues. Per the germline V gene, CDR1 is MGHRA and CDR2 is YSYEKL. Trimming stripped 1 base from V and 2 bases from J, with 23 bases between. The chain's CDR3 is CASSQAGAALATNNYGYTF. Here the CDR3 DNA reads TGCGCCAGCAGCCAAGCGGGGGCCGCCCTCGCAACAAACAACTATGGCTACACCTTC.

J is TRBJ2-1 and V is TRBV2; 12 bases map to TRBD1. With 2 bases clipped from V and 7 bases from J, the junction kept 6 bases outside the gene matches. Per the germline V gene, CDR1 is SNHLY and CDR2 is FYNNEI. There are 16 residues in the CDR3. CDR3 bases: TGTGCCAGCAGTGAATGGGGACAGGGGGCGTCGAATGAGCAGTTCTTC. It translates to CASSEWGQGASNEQFF.

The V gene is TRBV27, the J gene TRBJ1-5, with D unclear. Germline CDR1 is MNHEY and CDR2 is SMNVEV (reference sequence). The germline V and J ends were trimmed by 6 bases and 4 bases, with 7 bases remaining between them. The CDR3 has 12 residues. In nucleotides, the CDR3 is TGTGCCAGCAGGGGTCCTAATCAGCCCCAGCATTTT. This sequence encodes CASRGPNQPQHF.

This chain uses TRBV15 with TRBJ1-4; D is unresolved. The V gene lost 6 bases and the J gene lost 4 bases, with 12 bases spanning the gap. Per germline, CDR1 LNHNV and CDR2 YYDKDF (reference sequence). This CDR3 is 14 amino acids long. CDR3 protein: CATSINTRNEKLFF. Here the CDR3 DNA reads TGTGCCACCAGTATTAACACCCGTAATGAAAAACTGTTTTTT.

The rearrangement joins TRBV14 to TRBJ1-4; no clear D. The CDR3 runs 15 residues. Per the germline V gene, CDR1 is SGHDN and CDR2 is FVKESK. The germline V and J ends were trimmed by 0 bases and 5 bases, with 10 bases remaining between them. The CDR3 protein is CASSQERVFNEKLFF. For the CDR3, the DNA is TGTGCCAGCAGCCAAGAGAGAGTCTTCAATGAAAAACTGTTTTTT. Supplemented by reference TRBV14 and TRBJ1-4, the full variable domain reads EAGVTQFPSHSVIEKGQTVTLRCDPISGHDNLYWYRRVMGKEIKFLLHFVKESKQDESGMPNNRFLAERTGGTYSTLKVQPAELEDSGVYFCASSQERVFNEKLFFGSGTQLSVL.

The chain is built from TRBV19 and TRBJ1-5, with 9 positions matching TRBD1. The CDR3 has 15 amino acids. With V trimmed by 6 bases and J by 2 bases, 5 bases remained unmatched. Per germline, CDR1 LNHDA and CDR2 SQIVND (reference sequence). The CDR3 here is CASRRGQGRNQPQHF. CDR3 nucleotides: TGTGCCAGTAGGAGGGGACAGGGTCGCAATCAGCCCCAGCATTTT.

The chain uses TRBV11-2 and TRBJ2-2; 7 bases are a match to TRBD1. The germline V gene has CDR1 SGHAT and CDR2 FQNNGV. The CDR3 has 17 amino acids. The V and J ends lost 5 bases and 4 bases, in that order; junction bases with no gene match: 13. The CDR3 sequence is CASSLDRDRVGTGELFF. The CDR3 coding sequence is TGTGCCAGCAGCCTCGACAGGGACCGGGTGGGCACCGGGGAGCTGTTTTTT. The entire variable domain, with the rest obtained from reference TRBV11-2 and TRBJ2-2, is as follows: EAGVAQSPRYKIIEKRQSVAFWCNPISGHATLYWYQQILGQGPKLLIQFQNNGVVDDSQLPKDRFSAERLKGVDSTLKIQPAKLEDSAVYLCASSLDRDRVGTGELFFGEGSRLTVL.

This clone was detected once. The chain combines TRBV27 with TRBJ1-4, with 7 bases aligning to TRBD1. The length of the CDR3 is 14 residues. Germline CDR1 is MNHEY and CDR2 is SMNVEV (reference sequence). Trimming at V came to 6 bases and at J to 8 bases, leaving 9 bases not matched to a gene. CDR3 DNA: TGTGCCAGCAGCCGGACAGGTAACCGGGAAAAACTGTTTTTT. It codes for CASSRTGNREKLFF.

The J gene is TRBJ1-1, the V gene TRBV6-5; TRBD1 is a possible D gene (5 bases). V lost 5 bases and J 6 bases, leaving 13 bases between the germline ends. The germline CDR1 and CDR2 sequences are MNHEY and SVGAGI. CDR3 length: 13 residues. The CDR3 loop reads CASSPIQGSEAFF. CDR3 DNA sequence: TGTGCCAGCAGTCCGATCCAGGGTTCTGAAGCTTTCTTT.

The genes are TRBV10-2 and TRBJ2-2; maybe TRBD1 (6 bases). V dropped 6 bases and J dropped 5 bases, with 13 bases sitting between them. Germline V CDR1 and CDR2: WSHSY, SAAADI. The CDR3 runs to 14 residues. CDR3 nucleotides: TGCGCCAGCAGGACGGGACAAAAGACCGGGGAGCTGTTTTTT. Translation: CASRTGQKTGELFF.

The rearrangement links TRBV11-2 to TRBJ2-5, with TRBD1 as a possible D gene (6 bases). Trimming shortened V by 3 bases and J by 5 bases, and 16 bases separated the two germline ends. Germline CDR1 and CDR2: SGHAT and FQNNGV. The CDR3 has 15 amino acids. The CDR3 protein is CASSFGPGDRETQYF. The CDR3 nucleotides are TGTGCCAGCAGCTTTGGCCCAGGGGATCGGGAGACCCAGTACTTC.

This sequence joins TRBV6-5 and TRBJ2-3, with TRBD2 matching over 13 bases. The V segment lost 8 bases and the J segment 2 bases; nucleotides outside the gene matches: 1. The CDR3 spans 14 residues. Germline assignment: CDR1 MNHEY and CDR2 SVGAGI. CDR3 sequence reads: CASGLAGVTDTQYF. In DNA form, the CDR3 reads TGTGCCAGCGGACTAGCGGGAGTCACAGATACGCAGTATTTT.

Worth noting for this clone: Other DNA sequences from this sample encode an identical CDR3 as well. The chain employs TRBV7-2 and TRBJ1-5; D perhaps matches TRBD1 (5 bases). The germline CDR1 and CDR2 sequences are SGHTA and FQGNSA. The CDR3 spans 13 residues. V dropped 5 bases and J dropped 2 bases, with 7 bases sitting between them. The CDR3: CASSRGGNQPQHF. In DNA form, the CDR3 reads TGTGCCAGCAGCCGGGGGGGCAATCAGCCCCAGCATTTT.

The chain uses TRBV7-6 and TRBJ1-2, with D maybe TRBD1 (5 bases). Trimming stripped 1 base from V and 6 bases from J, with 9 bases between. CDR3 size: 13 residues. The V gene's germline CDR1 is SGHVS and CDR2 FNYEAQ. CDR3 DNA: TGTGCCAGCAGCTTAGGGGGACCCAATGGCTACACCTTC. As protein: CASSLGGPNGYTF.

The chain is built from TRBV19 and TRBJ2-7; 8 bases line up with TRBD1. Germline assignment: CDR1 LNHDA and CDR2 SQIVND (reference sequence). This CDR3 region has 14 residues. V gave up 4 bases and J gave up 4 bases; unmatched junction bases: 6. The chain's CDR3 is CASSKQGGRYEQYF. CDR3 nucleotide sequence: TGTGCCAGTAGTAAACAGGGGGGAAGATACGAGCAGTACTTC.

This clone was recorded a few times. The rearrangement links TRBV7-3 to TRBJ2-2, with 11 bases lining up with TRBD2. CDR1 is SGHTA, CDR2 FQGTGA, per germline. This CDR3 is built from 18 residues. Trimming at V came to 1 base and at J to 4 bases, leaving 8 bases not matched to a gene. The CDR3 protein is CASSLNSALAGATGELFF. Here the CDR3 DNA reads TGTGCCAGCAGCTTAAACTCAGCACTAGCGGGAGCCACCGGGGAGCTGTTTTTT.

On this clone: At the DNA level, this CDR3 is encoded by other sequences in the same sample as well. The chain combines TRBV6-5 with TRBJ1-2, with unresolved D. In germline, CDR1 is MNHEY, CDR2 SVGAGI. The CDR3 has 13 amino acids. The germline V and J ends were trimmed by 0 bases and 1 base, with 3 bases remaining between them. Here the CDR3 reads CASSYSHNYGYTF. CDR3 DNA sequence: TGTGCCAGCAGTTACTCTCATAACTATGGCTACACCTTC.

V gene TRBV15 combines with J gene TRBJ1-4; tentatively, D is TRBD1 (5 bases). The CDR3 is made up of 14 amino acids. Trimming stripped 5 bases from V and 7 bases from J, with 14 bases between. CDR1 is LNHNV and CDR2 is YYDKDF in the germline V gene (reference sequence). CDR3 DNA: TGTGCCACCAGCCGGGGCGCAGGGCCTGAAAAACTGTTTTTT. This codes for CATSRGAGPEKLFF.

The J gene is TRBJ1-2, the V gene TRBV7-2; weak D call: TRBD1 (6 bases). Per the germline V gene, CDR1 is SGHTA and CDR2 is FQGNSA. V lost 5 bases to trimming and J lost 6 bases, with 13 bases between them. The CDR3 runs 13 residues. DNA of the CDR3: TGTGCCAGCAGCCGAACAGGGTTGGATGGCTACACCTTC. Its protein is CASSRTGLDGYTF.